Following are 25 T cell receptor beta chains from one sample sequenced in a study of tissue T cells after allogeneic stem cell transplantation. The repertoire was sequenced with immunoSEQ multiplex PCR; TCRdb's copy has only in-frame clones and lacks some. Of some 24,000 clones listed, over 70% are singletons. The sequencing used tissue from the ileum, collected at autopsy. All receptors come from a female donor of 60 years or more with lung cancer.

The J gene is TRBJ2-7, the V gene TRBV18; 11 bases are shared with TRBD2. V gave up 3 bases and J gave up 2 bases; unmatched junction bases: 3. This CDR3 comprises 15 residues. The germline V gene has CDR1 KGHSH and CDR2 LQKENI. The CDR3 DNA reads TGTGCCAGCTCACCTGTAGCGGGGGGGACCTACGAGCAGTACTTC. Translation gives CASSPVAGGTYEQYF.

This clone was observed once. The V gene is TRBV5-5, the J gene TRBJ2-3; 9 nucleotides align to TRBD2. Unmatched junction bases numbered 6, after V lost 2 bases and J lost 2 bases. This CDR3 is 16 amino acids long. Germline CDR1 reads SGHKS; CDR2 reads YYEKEE (reference sequence). The CDR3 region has the DNA TGTGCCAGCAGCTTTGGGCGGGGGGGTTCCACAGATACGCAGTATTTT. Its protein product is CASSFGRGGSTDTQYF.

V usage is TRBV7-8 and J usage is TRBJ2-5, with D tentatively TRBD1 (5 bases). Germline-derived CDR1 and CDR2 are SGHVS and FQNEAQ. Trimming removed 1 base from V and 2 bases from J, with 11 bases in between. The CDR3 loop spans 15 amino acids. The CDR3 loop is CASSLGNPGQETQYF. CDR3 in DNA: TGTGCCAGCAGCTTAGGTAATCCAGGGCAAGAGACCCAGTACTTC.

The gene calls are TRBV12-5 and TRBJ2-7; D not certain. This CDR3 comprises 11 residues. Germline values: CDR1 LGHNT, CDR2 FRNRAP. Between the trimmed V and J ends, which lost 2 bases and 4 bases, there was a span of 3 bases. CDR3 nucleotide sequence: TGTGCTAGTGGTTTGCAGTACGAGCAGTACTTC. Protein product: CASGLQYEQYF.

This rearrangement joins TRBV19 to TRBJ1-4, with 12 bases aligning to TRBD1. CDR1 is LNHDA, CDR2 SQIVND, per germline (reference sequence). Trimming removed 10 bases from V and 6 bases from J; junction bases left unmatched: 15. The CDR3 runs 17 residues. CDR3 DNA sequence: TGTGCCACCAAGCCTTGGGGACAGGGGGCCAAGGATGAAAAACTGTTTTTT. This sequence encodes CATKPWGQGAKDEKLFF.

This rearrangement joins TRBV7-8 to TRBJ1-1, with D perhaps TRBD1 (6 bases). Deletions cut 5 bases from V and 10 bases from J, with 23 bases between. Germline V gene lookup returns CDR1 SGHVS and CDR2 FQNEAQ. The CDR3 has 15 amino acids. DNA of the CDR3: TGTGCCAGCAGCCCAACGGGGGGCGGAGTGGTGGGAGCTTTCTTT. It is translated as CASSPTGGGVVGAFF.

The V and J genes are TRBV5-1 and TRBJ2-3, with D tentatively TRBD1 (5 bases). With 2 bases removed from V and 0 bases from J, the gap between germline ends came to 10 bases. CDR3 size: 15 residues. Looked up from germline, CDR1 is SGHRS and CDR2 is YFSETQ. CDR3 coding DNA: TGCGCCAGCAGCTTCGAACGACAGAGCACAGATACGCAGTATTTT. The encoded protein is CASSFERQSTDTQYF.

The CDR3 bases are TGTGCCAGCAGCCCCCCCGACAGCCGGGCTTTCTTT. It is translated as CASSPPDSRAFF. The chain joins TRBV7-6 to TRBJ1-1, with D possibly TRBD1 on 5 matching bases. The CDR3 extends over 12 amino acids. V gave up 5 bases and J gave up 11 bases, with 15 bases separating them. The germline CDR1 and CDR2 sequences are SGHVS and FNYEAQ.

This chain joins TRBV15 and TRBJ2-1, with TRBD2 identical over 7 bases. The CDR3 runs 14 residues. The V gene end was trimmed by 7 bases and the J gene end by 3 bases; junction bases not matched to a gene: 6. The V gene's germline CDR1 is LNHNV and CDR2 YYDKDF (reference sequence). The CDR3 loop is CATTETSSYNEQFF. Here the CDR3 DNA reads TGTGCCACCACCGAGACTAGCAGCTACAATGAGCAGTTCTTC.

The rearrangement joins TRBV5-8 to TRBJ2-2, with D perhaps matching TRBD1 (5 bases). Germline-derived CDR1 and CDR2 are SGHTS and YDEGEE. The CDR3 totals 16 residues. The V gene lost 1 base and the J gene lost 0 bases, with 10 bases spanning the gap. CDR3 in DNA: TGTGCCAGCAGCTTGTACAGGCTAACGAACACCGGGGAGCTGTTTTTT. Encoded protein: CASSLYRLTNTGELFF.

The chain recombines TRBV4-3 with TRBJ1-4, with 9 positions matching TRBD1. V gave up 3 bases and J gave up 5 bases; unmatched junction bases: 7. Germline values: CDR1 LGHNA, CDR2 YSLEER. This CDR3 spans 16 amino acids. The CDR3 region has the DNA TGCGCCAGCAGCCAGCTCACAGGGGGCGAAAATGAAAAACTGTTTTTT. Protein sequence: CASSQLTGGENEKLFF.

This clone was detected once. The chain has TRBV7-2 and TRBJ1-4, with TRBD1 identical over 7 bases. The V segment lost 4 bases and the J segment 5 bases; nucleotides outside the gene matches: 4. CDR3 length: 14 residues. Germline CDR1 reads SGHTA; CDR2 reads FQGNSA. The CDR3 DNA reads as TGTGCCAGCAGCTCGGGACAGCGAAATGAAAAACTGTTTTTT. It is translated as CASSSGQRNEKLFF.

V gene TRBV6-5 combines with J gene TRBJ2-1; D is uncertain. Germline CDR1 reads MNHEY; CDR2 reads SVGAGI. The CDR3 runs to 15 residues. V was pared by 2 bases and J by 6 bases, with 14 bases between. CDR3 sequence reads: CASSYIRRPGNEQFF. The CDR3 DNA is TGTGCCAGCAGTTACATCAGGCGGCCGGGCAATGAGCAGTTCTTC.

The chain recombines TRBV11-2 with TRBJ2-1; 8 nucleotides align to TRBD1. V was clipped by 5 bases and J by 8 bases; unmatched bases: 11. The CDR3 extends over 15 amino acids. Looked up from germline, CDR1 is SGHAT and CDR2 is FQNNGV. The CDR3 here is CASSNRDRRVDEQFF. In DNA form, the CDR3 reads TGTGCCAGCAGCAACCGGGACAGGCGTGTCGATGAGCAGTTCTTC.

This clone was seen a few times. This specimen includes other DNA sequences encoding the same CDR3. The chain is built from TRBV5-4 and TRBJ2-3; 7 nucleotides agree with TRBD2. The length of the CDR3 is 16 residues. J lost 2 bases, V lost 0 bases, and 6 bases had no gene match. Germline V gene data show CDR1 as SGHNT and CDR2 as YYREEE (reference sequence). In DNA form, the CDR3 reads TGTGCCAGCAGCTTGGCCCGGGGGGACTTCACAGATACGCAGTATTTT. The encoded protein is CASSLARGDFTDTQYF.

This sequence joins TRBV6-1 and TRBJ2-7; 9 nucleotides agree with TRBD1. This CDR3 is built from 17 residues. J lost 2 bases, V lost 2 bases, and 10 bases had no gene match. Germline loops: CDR1 MNHNS, CDR2 SASEGT. The CDR3 reads CASSEKGAGTGTYEQYF. In DNA, the CDR3 is TGTGCCAGCAGTGAAAAAGGGGCCGGGACAGGGACCTACGAGCAGTACTTC.

This clone showed up just a few times. The V and J genes are TRBV2 and TRBJ2-3; D unresolved. The germline gives CDR1 SNHLY, CDR2 FYNNEI. The CDR3 sequence is 13 residues long. V shed 7 bases and J shed 6 bases, with 14 bases lying between them. The CDR3 spells CASNPLVGDTQYF. DNA for the CDR3: TGTGCCAGCAACCCCCTTGTCGGGGATACGCAGTATTTT. Using reference TRBV2 and TRBJ2-3 for the parts outside the CDR3, the full variable domain is EPEVTQTPSHQVTQMGQEVILRCVPISNHLYFYWYRQILGQKVEFLVSFYNNEISEKSEIFDDQFSVERPDGSNFTLKIRSTKLEDSAMYFCASNPLVGDTQYFGPGTRLTVL.

The CDR3 region is CASSQVNEKLFF. In nucleotides, the CDR3 is TGTGCCAGCAGCCAAGTAAATGAAAAACTGTTTTTT. V is TRBV14 and J is TRBJ1-4, with D uncertain. Looked up from germline, CDR1 is SGHDN and CDR2 is FVKESK. V shed 1 base and J shed 5 bases, with 2 bases lying between them. CDR3 length: 12 residues.

V and J are TRBV4-1 and TRBJ1-5; D unclear. V shed 0 bases and J shed 4 bases, with 10 bases lying between them. Germline CDR1 is MGHRA and CDR2 is YSYEKL. The CDR3 extends over 15 amino acids. This CDR3 reads CASSQDVTGNQPQHF. CDR3 sequence (DNA): TGCGCCAGCAGCCAAGATGTAACGGGGAATCAGCCCCAGCATTTT.

This clone was seen a single time. The chain recombines TRBV9 with TRBJ2-7; no definite D call. Trimming removed 0 bases from V and 4 bases from J, with 17 bases in between. The CDR3 sequence is 16 residues long. Germline CDR1 reads SGDLS; CDR2 reads YYNGEE. The CDR3 here is CASSVGAGIAGYEQYF. The CDR3 bases are TGTGCCAGCAGCGTAGGGGCAGGAATTGCCGGATACGAGCAGTACTTC.

The V and J genes are TRBV7-2 and TRBJ1-2, with 7 bases aligning to TRBD1. The germline V gene encodes CDR1 SGHTA and CDR2 FQGNSA. J was trimmed by 2 bases and V by 4 bases; bases with no gene match: 10. This CDR3 is 16 amino acids long. CDR3 amino acids: CASSSITIRGNYGYTF. The CDR3 DNA sequence: TGTGCCAGCAGCTCTATTACAATCAGGGGGAACTATGGCTACACCTTC.

DNA for the CDR3: TGTGCCAGCAGCCAAGTTGTGAACAGCTTGGAGAACACTGAAGCTTTCTTT. Translated, it gives CASSQVVNSLENTEAFF. This rearrangement joins TRBV14 to TRBJ1-1; D is undetermined. The CDR3 sequence is 17 residues long. Trimming took 1 base from V and 1 from J, leaving 16 bases between them. Looked up from germline, CDR1 is SGHDN and CDR2 is FVKESK.

CDR3 sequence: CASSGSGDYGYTF. The CDR3 nucleotides are TGCGCCAGCAGTGGCTCAGGGGACTATGGCTACACCTTC. The chain employs TRBV10-2 and TRBJ1-2; D is perhaps TRBD1 (6 bases). This CDR3 has 13 residues. Trimming took off 4 bases at V and 3 bases at J, with 9 bases between the two ends. Germline lookup yields CDR1 WSHSY and CDR2 SAAADI.

The table lists this clone with a count of one. Other DNA sequences in this sample translate to the same CDR3. The V call is TRBV5-1, the J call TRBJ2-3; 13 bases are shared with TRBD2. Germline CDR1 SGHRS, CDR2 YFSETQ. CDR3 length equals 15 residues. Losses at the gene ends were 3 bases for V and 6 bases for J; bases not matched to a gene: 4. The CDR3 loop is CASSWTSGGRDTQYF. The CDR3 DNA is TGCGCCAGCAGCTGGACTAGCGGGGGAAGGGATACGCAGTATTTT.

The chain uses TRBV14 and TRBJ2-1; the D gene is possibly TRBD1 (5 bases). Germline loops: CDR1 SGHDN, CDR2 FVKESK. V lost 8 bases and J lost 4, with 12 bases in between. The CDR3 loop spans 13 amino acids. In DNA, the CDR3 is TGTGCCAGCGGGGCCCAGGTTTACAATGAGCAGTTCTTC. Its protein product is CASGAQVYNEQFF. The variable domain in full, completed from reference TRBV14 and TRBJ2-1, reads EAGVTQFPSHSVIEKGQTVTLRCDPISGHDNLYWYRRVMGKEIKFLLHFVKESKQDESGMPNNRFLAERTGGTYSTLKVQPAELEDSGVYFCASGAQVYNEQFFGPGTRLTVL.